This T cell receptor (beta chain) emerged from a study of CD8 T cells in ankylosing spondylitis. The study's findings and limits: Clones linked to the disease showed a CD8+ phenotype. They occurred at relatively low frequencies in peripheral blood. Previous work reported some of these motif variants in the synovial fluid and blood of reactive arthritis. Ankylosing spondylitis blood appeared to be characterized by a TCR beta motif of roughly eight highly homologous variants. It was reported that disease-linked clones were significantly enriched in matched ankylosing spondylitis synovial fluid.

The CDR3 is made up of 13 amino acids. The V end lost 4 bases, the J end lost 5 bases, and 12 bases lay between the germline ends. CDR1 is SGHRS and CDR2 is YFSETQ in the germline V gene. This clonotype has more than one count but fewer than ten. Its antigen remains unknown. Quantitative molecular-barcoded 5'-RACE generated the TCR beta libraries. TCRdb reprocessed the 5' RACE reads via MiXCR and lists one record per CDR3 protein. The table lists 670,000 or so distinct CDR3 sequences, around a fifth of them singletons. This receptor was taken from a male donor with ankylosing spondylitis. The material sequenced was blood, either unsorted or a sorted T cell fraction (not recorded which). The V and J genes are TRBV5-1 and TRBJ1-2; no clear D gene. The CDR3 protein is CASSDGPTYGYTF. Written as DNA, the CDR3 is TGCGCCAGCAGCGACGGGCCGACGTATGGCTACACCTTC.